The 9 T cell receptor beta chains reported below all come from one sample, sequenced in a study of cytomegalovirus exposure and HLA in healthy donors. PCR was performed using 60 Vbeta and 13 Jbeta primers. Sequencing was performed with immunoSEQ multiplex PCR; in TCRdb, only in-frame clones are kept and a portion is missing. The sample shows about 120,000 clones, around three quarters of them seen only once. Sequenced sample: PBMCs. The source is a female donor in good health and CMV-seronegative.

This clone appeared once. The chain is built from TRBV7-9 and TRBJ2-1, with 11 bases aligning to TRBD2. CDR3 length equals 16 residues. The V segment lost 5 bases and the J segment 3 bases; nucleotides outside the gene matches: 6. Germline lookup yields CDR1 SEHNR and CDR2 FQNEAQ (reference sequence). CDR3 amino acids: CASSHLAGGFYNEQFF. CDR3 DNA: TGTGCCAGCAGCCACCTAGCGGGGGGATTCTACAATGAGCAGTTCTTC. Variable domain in full (rest from reference TRBV7-9 and TRBJ2-1): DTGVSQNPRHKITKRGQNVTFRCDPISEHNRLYWYRQTLGQGPEFLTYFQNEAQLEKSRLLSDRFSAERPKGSFSTLEIQRTEQGDSAMYLCASSHLAGGFYNEQFFGPGTRLTVL.

This rearrangement joins TRBV9 to TRBJ1-5, with a weak D call TRBD1 (6 bases). CDR3 length equals 15 residues. Per germline, CDR1 SGDLS and CDR2 YYNGEE. V shed 4 bases and J shed 0 bases, with 11 bases lying between them. CDR3 amino acids: CASSPGHNSNQPQHF. Here the CDR3 DNA reads TGTGCCAGCAGCCCGGGACACAATAGCAATCAGCCCCAGCATTTT.

The V call is TRBV7-9, the J call TRBJ2-5, with TRBD2 as a possible D gene (6 bases). The V gene's germline CDR1 is SEHNR and CDR2 FQNEAQ (reference sequence). Deletions cut 4 bases from V and 4 bases from J, with 22 bases between. This CDR3 has 17 amino acids. This CDR3 is CASSSPNRGVVRETQYF. The CDR3 bases are TGTGCCAGCAGCTCCCCTAACCGCGGGGTGGTCAGAGAGACCCAGTACTTC.

This chain connects TRBV6-1 to TRBJ1-1; D ambiguous. With 6 bases removed from V and 1 base from J, the gap between germline ends came to 15 bases. CDR1 is MNHNS and CDR2 is SASEGT in the germline V gene. CDR3 size: 15 residues. The chain's CDR3 is CASRHAQPPNTEAFF. Written as DNA, the CDR3 is TGTGCCAGCAGACACGCTCAACCCCCGAACACTGAAGCTTTCTTT.

The V and J genes are TRBV2 and TRBJ2-1, with D possibly being TRBD1 (6 bases). The germline gives CDR1 SNHLY, CDR2 FYNNEI. This CDR3 comprises 11 residues. The ends were cut back, 5 bases at V and 7 bases at J, with 6 bases in the middle. CDR3 sequence reads: CASSRGNEQFF. CDR3 nucleotide sequence: TGTGCCAGCAGTAGGGGGAATGAGCAGTTCTTC.

This clone came up a few times. The chain employs TRBV4-1 and TRBJ1-1; no clear D gene. Germline assignment: CDR1 MGHRA and CDR2 YSYEKL. This CDR3 region has 14 residues. The V gene lost 4 bases and the J gene lost 4 bases, with 13 bases spanning the gap. Here the CDR3 DNA reads TGCGCCAGCAGCCCGCGAGGAGGGTCCACTGAAGCTTTCTTT. Translated: CASSPRGGSTEAFF.

This clone was seen just once. The V and J genes are TRBV5-6 and TRBJ2-2; 8 bases agree with TRBD2. Germline trimming cut 2 bases from V and 3 bases from J; bases unmatched to any gene: 6. The CDR3 loop spans 16 amino acids. Germline-derived CDR1 and CDR2 are SGHDT and YYEEEE. CDR3 in DNA: TGTGCCAGCAGCTTCTCCGGGACTAGAGACACCGGGGAGCTGTTTTTT. Translated: CASSFSGTRDTGELFF.

This clone was detected only once. The chain uses TRBV6-1 and TRBJ2-1; the match to TRBD1 covers 10 bases. Germline values: CDR1 MNHNS, CDR2 SASEGT. The CDR3 contains 15 residues. Losses at the gene ends were 2 bases for V and 8 bases for J; bases not matched to a gene: 6. DNA for the CDR3: TGTGCCAGCAGTGAATTGGGGACAGGGGCCCATGAGCAGTTCTTC. As protein: CASSELGTGAHEQFF.

The table lists this clone with a count of one. This sequence joins TRBV7-2 and TRBJ2-1; TRBD2 aligns across 8 bases. CDR3 size: 15 residues. Germline V gene sequence: CDR1 SGHTA, CDR2 FQGNSA. Losses at the gene ends were 1 base for V and 6 bases for J; bases not matched to a gene: 5. CDR3 amino acids: CASSLVRGGPNEQFF. As DNA, the CDR3 is TGTGCCAGCAGCTTAGTACGGGGGGGCCCCAATGAGCAGTTCTTC.